The following is a T cell receptor (beta chain) sequence with its context. Its specificity is unknown. The CDR3 runs 16 residues. The record originates from a study of identical twins. The authors used template switching to add a universal primer site and gave cDNA unique molecular identifiers. A single record per CDR3 protein comes from TCRdb applying MiXCR to the 5' RACE reads. Altogether more than 650,000 distinct CDR3 sequences are present, approximately 6% being singletons, with the ten largest covering 1.5% to 2%. Broader study findings: Monozygotic twins shared more out-of-frame TCR alpha than recombination models predicted. Cord blood's abundant beta clonotypes had fewer insertions, unlike memory repertoires. It was possible that invariant MAIT and iNKT cells partly confounded the zero-insertion analyses.

The sample consisted of naive T cells sorted from blood. This clonotype was sampled from a man younger than 35 in good health. This chain joins TRBV21-1 and TRBJ2-1; no DNA check was done on the table's D call, TRBD2. TRBV21-1 is classified as a pseudogene. The CDR3 sequence: CASPNRREGRGNEQFF. The CDR3 coding sequence is TGTGCCAGCCCCAATCGCCGGGAGGGCCGCGGCAATGAGCAGTTCTTC.